Listed below are T cell receptor beta chains from one sample, sequenced in a study of T cell responses to AZD1222 COVID-19 vaccine. Some clones are missing from TCRdb's copy, which holds only in-frame ones; the method was immunoSEQ multiplex PCR. Of approximately 190,000 clones listed, around 90% were seen once; the top ten hold roughly 0.99%. The starting material was peripheral blood, obtained on day 0 of AZD1222 vaccination. These receptors all come from an adult in good health. The CDR3 runs from the conserved cysteine through the conserved F or W. The D gene is left open where the match is weak. The size field is filled for only some rows; it gives once, few, many or a size class.

D gene: -
clone size: -
V gene: TRBV11-2
J gene: TRBJ1-3
CDR3 protein: CASSFDAGNTIYF
CDR3 DNA: TGTGCCAGCAGCTTCGACGCTGGAAACACCATATATTTT

D gene: TRBD1
clone size: -
V gene: TRBV7-8
J gene: TRBJ1-2
CDR3 protein: CASSSPGQGADGYTF
CDR3 DNA: TGTGCCAGCAGCTCACCGGGACAGGGGGCGGATGGCTACACCTTC

D gene: TRBD2
clone size: -
V gene: TRBV15
J gene: TRBJ2-5
CDR3 protein: CATSRDGGLGGETQYF
CDR3 DNA: TGTGCCACCAGCAGAGATGGAGGACTAGGAGGGGAGACCCAGTACTTC

D gene: -
clone size: -
V gene: TRBV4-1
J gene: TRBJ2-1
CDR3 protein: CASSQEASYNEQFF
CDR3 DNA: TGCGCCAGCAGCCAAGAAGCCTCCTACAATGAGCAGTTCTTC

D gene: -
clone size: -
V gene: TRBV6-5
J gene: TRBJ1-4
CDR3 protein: CASRPAAGDEKLFF
CDR3 DNA: TGTGCCAGCAGGCCCGCCGCCGGGGATGAAAAACTGTTTTTT

D gene: -
clone size: -
V gene: TRBV9
J gene: TRBJ2-2
CDR3 protein: CASSVGTGELFF
CDR3 DNA: TGTGCCAGCAGCGTAGGTACCGGGGAGCTGTTTTTT

D gene: -
clone size: -
V gene: TRBV27
J gene: TRBJ1-6
CDR3 protein: CASSFFGQSGSYNSPLHF
CDR3 DNA: TGTGCCAGCAGTTTTTTCGGGCAGTCTGGGTCCTATAATTCACCCCTCCACTTT

D gene: -
clone size: once
V gene: TRBV7-2
J gene: TRBJ1-2
CDR3 protein: CASSQVGINYGYTF
CDR3 DNA: TGTGCCAGCAGCCAAGTGGGGATTAACTATGGCTACACCTTC

D gene: -
clone size: -
V gene: TRBV28
J gene: TRBJ2-7
CDR3 protein: CASSFWGVSSYEQYF
CDR3 DNA: TGTGCCAGCAGTTTTTGGGGGGTCAGCTCCTACGAGCAGTACTTC

D gene: -
clone size: -
V gene: TRBV27
J gene: TRBJ2-7
CDR3 protein: CASSFLNSYEQYF
CDR3 DNA: TGTGCCAGCAGTTTCCTGAATTCCTACGAGCAGTACTTC

D gene: -
clone size: -
V gene: TRBV19
J gene: TRBJ1-1
CDR3 protein: CASSIAGVGAFF
CDR3 DNA: TGTGCCAGTAGTATCGCAGGTGTAGGAGCTTTCTTT

D gene: TRBD2
clone size: -
V gene: TRBV7-9
J gene: TRBJ2-7
CDR3 protein: CASSLNLLAGMKSYEQYF
CDR3 DNA: TGTGCCAGCAGCTTAAATTTGCTAGCGGGGATGAAATCCTACGAGCAGTACTTC

D gene: -
clone size: -
V gene: TRBV11-3
J gene: TRBJ1-1
CDR3 protein: CASSSQPNTEAFF
CDR3 DNA: TGTGCCAGCAGCTCTCAGCCGAACACTGAAGCTTTCTTT

D gene: -
clone size: once
V gene: TRBV19
J gene: TRBJ1-5
CDR3 protein: CASRQGIHLDSNQPQHF
CDR3 DNA: TGTGCCAGTAGGCAGGGAATCCACTTAGATAGCAATCAGCCCCAGCATTTT

D gene: -
clone size: -
V gene: TRBV7-2
J gene: TRBJ2-7
CDR3 protein: CASSLRTANYEQYF
CDR3 DNA: TGTGCCAGCAGCCTCCGGACAGCCAACTACGAGCAGTACTTC

D gene: TRBD1
clone size: -
V gene: TRBV3-1/TRBV3-2
J gene: TRBJ2-7
CDR3 protein: CASNRDRNYEQYF
CDR3 DNA: TGTGCCAGCAACCGGGACAGGAACTACGAGCAGTACTTC

D gene: TRBD2
clone size: -
V gene: TRBV7-3
J gene: TRBJ2-1
CDR3 protein: CASSLTGLAGPSIYNEQFF
CDR3 DNA: TGTGCCAGCAGCTTAACGGGACTAGCGGGCCCTTCTATTTACAATGAGCAGTTCTTC

D gene: TRBD2
clone size: -
V gene: TRBV9
J gene: TRBJ2-1
CDR3 protein: CASADRLAGKDEQFF
CDR3 DNA: TGTGCCAGCGCGGACCGACTAGCGGGGAAGGATGAGCAGTTCTTC

D gene: TRBD2
clone size: once
V gene: TRBV7-8
J gene: TRBJ2-7
CDR3 protein: CASSPRLAGGSHEQYF
CDR3 DNA: TGTGCCAGCAGCCCGAGACTAGCGGGAGGTTCCCACGAGCAGTACTTC

D gene: TRBD1
clone size: -
V gene: TRBV4-3
J gene: TRBJ2-4
CDR3 protein: CASSQEVRQGNDIQYF
CDR3 DNA: TGCGCCAGCAGCCAAGAAGTCCGACAGGGGAACGACATTCAGTACTTC

D gene: -
clone size: -
V gene: TRBV24-1
J gene: TRBJ2-2
CDR3 protein: CATSDAGIPGELFF
CDR3 DNA: TGTGCCACCAGTGATGCCGGGATTCCCGGGGAGCTGTTTTTT

D gene: TRBD2
clone size: -
V gene: TRBV6-6
J gene: TRBJ2-3
CDR3 protein: CASTSSGRWDTQYF
CDR3 DNA: TGTGCCAGCACATCAAGCGGGAGGTGGGATACGCAGTATTTT

D gene: -
clone size: -
V gene: TRBV4-2
J gene: TRBJ2-5
CDR3 protein: CASSQDLATETQYF
CDR3 DNA: TGTGCCAGCAGCCAAGATTTAGCGACAGAGACCCAGTACTTC

D gene: -
clone size: -
V gene: TRBV6-2/TRBV6-3
J gene: TRBJ1-5
CDR3 protein: CASSYEGQPQHF
CDR3 DNA: TGTGCCAGCAGTTATGAGGGTCAGCCCCAGCATTTT

D gene: -
clone size: -
V gene: TRBV5-4
J gene: TRBJ1-1
CDR3 protein: CASTNGPGVTEAFF
CDR3 DNA: TGTGCCAGCACTAATGGCCCAGGAGTAACTGAAGCTTTCTTT

D gene: -
clone size: -
V gene: TRBV4-3
J gene: TRBJ1-2
CDR3 protein: CASSQEEGGYGYTF
CDR3 DNA: TGCGCCAGCAGCCAAGAAGAGGGTGGCTATGGCTACACCTTC

D gene: TRBD2
clone size: -
V gene: TRBV29-1
J gene: TRBJ2-7
CDR3 protein: CSTRWDAGGTSYEQYF
CDR3 DNA: TGCAGCACGCGTTGGGACGCGGGGGGTACTTCCTACGAGCAGTACTTC

D gene: TRBD1
clone size: -
V gene: TRBV5-1
J gene: TRBJ1-2
CDR3 protein: CASSPGQGASGYTF
CDR3 DNA: TGCGCCAGCAGCCCAGGACAGGGGGCAAGTGGCTACACCTTC

D gene: -
clone size: -
V gene: TRBV5-5
J gene: TRBJ1-6
CDR3 protein: CASSLREVWMGNSPLHF
CDR3 DNA: TGTGCCAGCAGCTTGAGGGAGGTTTGGATGGGAAATTCACCCCTCCACTTT

D gene: TRBD2
clone size: -
V gene: TRBV2
J gene: TRBJ2-7
CDR3 protein: CASRTPSGDTYEQYF
CDR3 DNA: TGTGCCAGCAGGACCCCTAGCGGGGATACCTACGAGCAGTACTTC

D gene: -
clone size: -
V gene: TRBV4-1
J gene: TRBJ2-1
CDR3 protein: CASSLLTGNEQFF
CDR3 DNA: TGCGCCAGCAGCCTTCTAACCGGGAATGAGCAGTTCTTC

D gene: TRBD2
clone size: -
V gene: TRBV10-3
J gene: TRBJ2-1
CDR3 protein: CAISGSGTSGSLNEQFF
CDR3 DNA: TGTGCCATCAGTGGTTCCGGGACTAGCGGGAGCCTCAATGAGCAGTTCTTC

D gene: TRBD1
clone size: -
V gene: TRBV19
J gene: TRBJ2-1
CDR3 protein: CASSNRGHGGSYNEQFF
CDR3 DNA: TGTGCCAGTAGTAACAGGGGGCATGGCGGCTCCTACAATGAGCAGTTCTTC

D gene: -
clone size: -
V gene: TRBV28
J gene: TRBJ1-5
CDR3 protein: CASSSIGNIAYSNQPQHF
CDR3 DNA: TGTGCCAGCAGTTCTATAGGGAATATTGCTTATAGCAATCAGCCCCAGCATTTT

D gene: TRBD2
clone size: -
V gene: TRBV7-8
J gene: TRBJ2-2
CDR3 protein: CASSQDSSGANTGELFF
CDR3 DNA: TGTGCCAGCAGCCAGGATTCTAGCGGAGCGAACACCGGGGAGCTGTTTTTT

D gene: -
clone size: -
V gene: TRBV28
J gene: TRBJ1-6
CDR3 protein: CASRGKSNNSPLHF
CDR3 DNA: TGTGCCAGCAGGGGGAAGTCAAATAATTCACCCCTCCACTTT

D gene: TRBD1
clone size: few
V gene: TRBV5-4
J gene: TRBJ1-4
CDR3 protein: CASSTRDRGMEKLFF
CDR3 DNA: TGTGCCAGCAGCACCAGGGACAGGGGGATGGAAAAACTGTTTTTT

D gene: -
clone size: once
V gene: TRBV7-2
J gene: TRBJ1-5
CDR3 protein: CASSLVGGSDQPQHF
CDR3 DNA: TGTGCCAGCAGCTTAGTAGGCGGGTCCGATCAGCCCCAGCATTTT

D gene: -
clone size: once
V gene: TRBV7-3
J gene: TRBJ2-1
CDR3 protein: CASSFSHPNEQFF
CDR3 DNA: TGTGCCAGCAGCTTTAGCCATCCCAATGAGCAGTTCTTC

D gene: -
clone size: -
V gene: TRBV6-5
J gene: TRBJ2-1
CDR3 protein: CASSMWGNDVQFF
CDR3 DNA: TGTGCCAGCAGCATGTGGGGAAATGATGTGCAGTTCTTC

D gene: -
clone size: few
V gene: TRBV5-1
J gene: TRBJ1-1
CDR3 protein: CASSFDSPPLEAFF
CDR3 DNA: TGCGCCAGCAGCTTCGACTCCCCTCCTCTTGAAGCTTTCTTT

D gene: -
clone size: -
V gene: TRBV7-2
J gene: TRBJ2-7
CDR3 protein: CASSSPQTYEQYF
CDR3 DNA: TGTGCCAGCAGCTCCCCCCAGACCTACGAGCAGTACTTC

D gene: TRBD2
clone size: -
V gene: TRBV19
J gene: TRBJ2-4
CDR3 protein: CATWEGSVGKNIQYF
CDR3 DNA: TGTGCCACCTGGGAGGGTTCGGTAGGCAAAAACATTCAGTACTTC

D gene: TRBD2
clone size: few
V gene: TRBV7-9
J gene: TRBJ2-3
CDR3 protein: CASSSLRDYRLGTDTQYF
CDR3 DNA: TGTGCCAGCAGCTCCCTGAGGGACTATCGCCTCGGTACAGATACGCAGTATTTT

D gene: -
clone size: -
V gene: TRBV4-2
J gene: TRBJ1-2
CDR3 protein: CASSQDLRQEIYGYTF
CDR3 DNA: TGTGCCAGCAGCCAAGATCTGAGACAGGAAATCTATGGCTACACCTTC

D gene: -
clone size: -
V gene: TRBV5-4
J gene: TRBJ1-4
CDR3 protein: CASSLDLQANEKLFF
CDR3 DNA: TGTGCCAGCAGCTTGGACTTACAGGCGAATGAAAAACTGTTTTTT

D gene: TRBD1
clone size: -
V gene: TRBV6-7
J gene: TRBJ2-7
CDR3 protein: CASSWGQVPYEQYF
CDR3 DNA: TGTGCCAGCAGTTGGGGACAGGTCCCCTACGAGCAGTACTTC

D gene: TRBD2
clone size: -
V gene: TRBV11-3
J gene: TRBJ2-2
CDR3 protein: CASSSSGGSNTGELFF
CDR3 DNA: TGTGCCAGCAGCTCTAGCGGGGGGTCGAACACCGGGGAGCTGTTTTTT

D gene: -
clone size: -
V gene: TRBV6-5
J gene: TRBJ1-5
CDR3 protein: CASTGISNQPQHF
CDR3 DNA: TGTGCCAGCACCGGGATTAGCAATCAGCCCCAGCATTTT

D gene: -
clone size: -
V gene: TRBV28
J gene: TRBJ1-5
CDR3 protein: CASSEVGQPQHF
CDR3 DNA: TGTGCCAGCAGTGAGGTCGGTCAGCCCCAGCATTTT

D gene: TRBD2
clone size: -
V gene: TRBV27
J gene: TRBJ2-7
CDR3 protein: CASRRRDYSYEQYF
CDR3 DNA: TGTGCCAGCAGACGCCGGGACTACTCCTACGAGCAGTACTTC